This T cell receptor (beta chain) was identified in a study of blood T cell dynamics during melanoma immunotherapy. For the study at large: First-line therapy was either pembrolizumab or nivolumab with ipilimumab for metastatic melanoma. Study results and caveats: It remained unknown if the driving T cell clones were melanoma-specific.

Libraries were prepared by immunoSEQ multiplex PCR; TCRdb keeps only in-frame clonotypes and omits some of them. The sample includes about 15,000 clones, more than 70% of them seen just once. Time point here: pre-treatment baseline. At 12 weeks after first infusion, RECIST 1.1 defined response for most patients. There are 14 residues in the CDR3. CDR1 is LNHDA, CDR2 SQIVND, per germline (reference sequence). With V trimmed by 3 bases and J by 4 bases, 5 bases remained unmatched. Concerning this clone: Antigen unknown.

The material was blood, obtained from a patient treated with checkpoint blockade. The chain uses TRBV19 and TRBJ1-1; 7 nucleotides line up with TRBD1. This receptor was obtained from a human donor with melanoma. CDR3 DNA: TGTGCCAGTAGTATCCAGGGGGGTCGCACTGAAGCTTTCTTT. This gives the protein CASSIQGGRTEAFF.